This TCR beta chain was documented in a study of blood T cell repertoires in COVID-19. Study-wide context: Some COVID-19 samples were acute and others convalescent; all came from the United States, Italy and Spain.

The method was immunoSEQ multiplex PCR; TCRdb's version includes in-frame clones alone and lacks a portion of them. In the table there are tens of thousands of clones, about 86% of which are singletons. V was pared by 3 bases and J by 2 bases, with 7 bases between. From germline, CDR1 is KGHSH and CDR2 LQKENI. This CDR3 is built from 13 residues. In the case of this clone: The sample carries other DNA sequences with the same CDR3.

The rearrangement joins TRBV18 to TRBJ1-2; D is possibly TRBD1 (6 bases). The receptor's source is a middle-aged man with acute or convalescent COVID-19. The sequencing sample was made of peripheral blood. As DNA, the CDR3 is TGTGCCAGCTCACCGGACAGCAACTATGGCTACACCTTC. Its protein is CASSPDSNYGYTF.